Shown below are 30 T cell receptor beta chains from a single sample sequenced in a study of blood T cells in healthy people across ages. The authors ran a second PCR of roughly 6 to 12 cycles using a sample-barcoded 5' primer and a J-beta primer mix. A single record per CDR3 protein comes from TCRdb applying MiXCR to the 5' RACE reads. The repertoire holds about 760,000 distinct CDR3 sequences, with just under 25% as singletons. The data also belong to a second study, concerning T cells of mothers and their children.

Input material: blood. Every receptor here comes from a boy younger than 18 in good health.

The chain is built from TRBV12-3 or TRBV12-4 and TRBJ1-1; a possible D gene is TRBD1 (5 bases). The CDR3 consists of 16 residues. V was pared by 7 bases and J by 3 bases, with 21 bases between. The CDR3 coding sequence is TGTGCCAGCACTAGGGTCTGGGGAATGGGGGACACTGAAGCTTTCTTT. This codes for CASTRVWGMGDTEAFF.

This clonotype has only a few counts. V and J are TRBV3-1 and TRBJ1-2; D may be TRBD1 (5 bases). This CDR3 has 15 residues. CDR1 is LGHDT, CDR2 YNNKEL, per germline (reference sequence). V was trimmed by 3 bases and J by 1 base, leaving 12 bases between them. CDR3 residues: CASSQHQGLNYGYTF. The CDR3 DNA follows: TGTGCCAGCAGCCAGCATCAGGGTCTTAACTATGGCTACACCTTC.

For the CDR3, the DNA is TGCAGTGCTAGCACGGGACAGGGGAACACTGAAGCTTTCTTT. Protein: CSASTGQGNTEAFF. The rearrangement joins TRBV20-1 to TRBJ1-1, with 9 bases aligning to TRBD1. V shed 3 bases, J shed 1 base, and the junction held 3 bases outside the gene matches. Germline CDR1 reads DFQATT; CDR2 reads SNEGSKA (reference sequence). The CDR3 runs 14 residues.

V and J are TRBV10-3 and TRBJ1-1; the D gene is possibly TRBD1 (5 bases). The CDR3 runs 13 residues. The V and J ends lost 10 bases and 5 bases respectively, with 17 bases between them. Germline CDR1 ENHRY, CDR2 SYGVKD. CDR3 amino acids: CASTQTGGTEAFF. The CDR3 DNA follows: TGTGCCAGTACGCAAACTGGGGGGACTGAAGCTTTCTTT.

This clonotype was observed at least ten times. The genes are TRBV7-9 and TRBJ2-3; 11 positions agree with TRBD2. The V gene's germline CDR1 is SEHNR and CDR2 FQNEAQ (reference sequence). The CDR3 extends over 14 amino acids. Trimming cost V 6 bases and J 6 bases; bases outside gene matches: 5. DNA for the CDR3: TGTGCCAGCAGTTCGGGACTAGCGGCTGATACGCAGTATTTT. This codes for CASSSGLAADTQYF.

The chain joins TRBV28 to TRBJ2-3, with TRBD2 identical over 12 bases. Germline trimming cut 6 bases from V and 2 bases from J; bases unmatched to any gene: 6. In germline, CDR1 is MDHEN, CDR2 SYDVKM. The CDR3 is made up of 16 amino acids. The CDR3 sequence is CASSPTSGRFTDTQYF. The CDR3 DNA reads TGTGCCAGCAGCCCCACTAGCGGGAGGTTCACAGATACGCAGTATTTT.

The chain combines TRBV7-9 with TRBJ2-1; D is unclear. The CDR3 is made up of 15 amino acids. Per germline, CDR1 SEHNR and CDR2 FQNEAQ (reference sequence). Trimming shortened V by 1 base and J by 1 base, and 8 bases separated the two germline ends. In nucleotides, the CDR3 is TGTGCCAGCAGCTTAGAAGGGTTGTCCTACAATGAGCAGTTCTTC. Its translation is CASSLEGLSYNEQFF. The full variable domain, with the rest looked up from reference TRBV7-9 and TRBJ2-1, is DTGVSQNPRHKITKRGQNVTFRCDPISEHNRLYWYRQTLGQGPEFLTYFQNEAQLEKSRLLSDRFSAERPKGSFSTLEIQRTEQGDSAMYLCASSLEGLSYNEQFFGPGTRLTVL.

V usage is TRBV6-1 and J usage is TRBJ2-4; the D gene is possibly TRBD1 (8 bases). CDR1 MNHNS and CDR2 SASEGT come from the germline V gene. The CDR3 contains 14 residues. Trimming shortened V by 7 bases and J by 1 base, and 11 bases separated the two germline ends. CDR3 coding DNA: TGTGCCAGCAACAGGGGGGGGGCCAAAAACATTCAGTACTTC. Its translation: CASNRGGAKNIQYF.

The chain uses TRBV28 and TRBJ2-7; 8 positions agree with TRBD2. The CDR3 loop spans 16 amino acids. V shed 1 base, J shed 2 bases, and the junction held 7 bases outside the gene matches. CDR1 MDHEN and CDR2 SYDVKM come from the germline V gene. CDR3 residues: CASSLFPAGDTYEQYF. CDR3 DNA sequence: TGTGCCAGCAGTTTATTTCCAGCGGGGGACACCTACGAGCAGTACTTC.

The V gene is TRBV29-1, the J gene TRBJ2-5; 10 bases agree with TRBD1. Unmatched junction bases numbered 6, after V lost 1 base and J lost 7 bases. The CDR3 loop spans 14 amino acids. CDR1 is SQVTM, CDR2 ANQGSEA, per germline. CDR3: CSVEAGGTGVTQYF. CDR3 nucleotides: TGCAGCGTTGAAGCGGGAGGGACAGGGGTGACCCAGTACTTC.

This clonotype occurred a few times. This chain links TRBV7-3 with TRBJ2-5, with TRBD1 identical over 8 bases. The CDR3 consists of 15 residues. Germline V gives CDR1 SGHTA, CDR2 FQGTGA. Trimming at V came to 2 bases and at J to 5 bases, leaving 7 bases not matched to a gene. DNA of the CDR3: TGTGCCAGCAGCTTACGAGCAGGGGGCATGGAGACCCAGTACTTC. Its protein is CASSLRAGGMETQYF.

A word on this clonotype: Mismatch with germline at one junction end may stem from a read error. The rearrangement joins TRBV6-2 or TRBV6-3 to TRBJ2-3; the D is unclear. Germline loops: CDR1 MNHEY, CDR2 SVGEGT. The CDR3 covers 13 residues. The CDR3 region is CASSFSRTDAQYF. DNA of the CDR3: TGTGCCAGCAGTTTCTCACGCACAGATGCGCAGTATTTT.

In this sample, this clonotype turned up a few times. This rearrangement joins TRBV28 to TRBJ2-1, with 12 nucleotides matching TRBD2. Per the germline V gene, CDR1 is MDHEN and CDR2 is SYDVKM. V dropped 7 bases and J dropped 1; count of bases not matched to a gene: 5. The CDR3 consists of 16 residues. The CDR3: CASTELAGGSYNEQFF. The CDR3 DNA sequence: TGTGCCAGCACTGAACTAGCGGGAGGTTCCTACAATGAGCAGTTCTTC.

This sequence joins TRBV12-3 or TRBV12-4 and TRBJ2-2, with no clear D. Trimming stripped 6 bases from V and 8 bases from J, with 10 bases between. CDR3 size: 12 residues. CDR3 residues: CASSLTRGELFF. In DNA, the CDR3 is TGTGCCAGCAGCCTTACGAGAGGGGAGCTGTTTTTT.

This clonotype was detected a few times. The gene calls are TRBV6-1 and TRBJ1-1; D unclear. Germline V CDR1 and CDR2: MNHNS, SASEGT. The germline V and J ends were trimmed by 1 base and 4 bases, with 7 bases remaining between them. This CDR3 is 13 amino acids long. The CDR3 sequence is CASSEVVVTEAFF. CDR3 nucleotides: TGTGCCAGCAGTGAAGTCGTCGTCACTGAAGCTTTCTTT.

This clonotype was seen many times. This CDR3 reads CSASWRAGELFF. The CDR3 DNA sequence: TGCAGTGCTAGTTGGCGAGCCGGGGAGCTGTTTTTT. This sequence joins TRBV20-1 and TRBJ2-2; D is unresolved. The germline CDR1 and CDR2 sequences are DFQATT and SNEGSKA (reference sequence). V was trimmed by 3 bases and J by 6 bases, leaving 8 bases between them. CDR3 length: 12 residues.

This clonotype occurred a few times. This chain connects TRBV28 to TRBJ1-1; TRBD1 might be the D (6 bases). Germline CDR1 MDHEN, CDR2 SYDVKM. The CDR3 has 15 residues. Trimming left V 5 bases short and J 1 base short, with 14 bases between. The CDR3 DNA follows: TGTGCCAGCAGTCTAATCCCGACAGGGAACACTGAAGCTTTCTTT. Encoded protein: CASSLIPTGNTEAFF.

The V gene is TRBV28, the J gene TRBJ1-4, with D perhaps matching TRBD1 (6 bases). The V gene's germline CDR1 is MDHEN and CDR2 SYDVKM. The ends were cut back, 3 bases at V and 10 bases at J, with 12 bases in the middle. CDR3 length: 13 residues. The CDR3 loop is CASSFSGGGKLFF. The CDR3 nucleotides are TGTGCCAGCAGTTTCTCTGGGGGCGGAAAACTGTTTTTT.

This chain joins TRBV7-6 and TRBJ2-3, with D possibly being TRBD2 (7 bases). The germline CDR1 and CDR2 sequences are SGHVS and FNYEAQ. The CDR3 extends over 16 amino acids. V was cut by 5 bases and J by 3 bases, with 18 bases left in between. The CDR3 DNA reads TGTGCCAGCAGCACCCGGGGTGCGGGGGCGACAGATACGCAGTATTTT. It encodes CASSTRGAGATDTQYF.

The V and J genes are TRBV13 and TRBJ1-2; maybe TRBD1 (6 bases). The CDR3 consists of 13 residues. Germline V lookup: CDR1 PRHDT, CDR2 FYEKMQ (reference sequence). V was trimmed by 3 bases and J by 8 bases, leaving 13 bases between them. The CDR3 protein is CASSFGGAQGYTF. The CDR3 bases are TGTGCCAGCAGCTTTGGGGGGGCGCAAGGCTACACCTTC.

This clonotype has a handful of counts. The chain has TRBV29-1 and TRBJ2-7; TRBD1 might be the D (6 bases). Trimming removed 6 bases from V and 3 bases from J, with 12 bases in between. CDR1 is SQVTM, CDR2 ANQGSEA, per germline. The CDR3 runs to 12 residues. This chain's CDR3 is CSVRQDGYEQYF. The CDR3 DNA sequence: TGCAGCGTCCGACAGGACGGCTACGAGCAGTACTTC.

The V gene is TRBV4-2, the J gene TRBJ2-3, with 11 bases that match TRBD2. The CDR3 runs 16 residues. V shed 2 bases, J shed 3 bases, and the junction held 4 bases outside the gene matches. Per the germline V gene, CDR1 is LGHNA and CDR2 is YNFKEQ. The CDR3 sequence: CASSQSRTSGTDTQYF. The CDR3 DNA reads TGTGCCAGCAGCCAATCCAGGACTAGCGGGACAGATACGCAGTATTTT.

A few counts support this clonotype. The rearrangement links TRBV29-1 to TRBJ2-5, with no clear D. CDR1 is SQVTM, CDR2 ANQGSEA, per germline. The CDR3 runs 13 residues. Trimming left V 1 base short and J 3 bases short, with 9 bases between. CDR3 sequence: CSVEGKVEETQYF. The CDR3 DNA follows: TGCAGCGTTGAAGGAAAAGTAGAAGAGACCCAGTACTTC.

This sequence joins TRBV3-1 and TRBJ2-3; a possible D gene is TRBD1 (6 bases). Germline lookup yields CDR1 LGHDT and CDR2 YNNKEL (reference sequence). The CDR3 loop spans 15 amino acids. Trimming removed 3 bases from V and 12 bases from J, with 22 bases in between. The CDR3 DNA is TGTGCCAGCAGCCAGACAGGAACCGGCGGCGTTCCACAGTATTTT. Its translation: CASSQTGTGGVPQYF.

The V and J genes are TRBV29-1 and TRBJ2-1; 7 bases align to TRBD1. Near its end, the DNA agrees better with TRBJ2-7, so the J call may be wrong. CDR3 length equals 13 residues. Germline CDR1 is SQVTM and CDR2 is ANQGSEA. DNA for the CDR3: TGCAGCGTGAAAGGGACAGATTTTTACGAGCAGTACTTC. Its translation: CSVKGTDFYEQYF.

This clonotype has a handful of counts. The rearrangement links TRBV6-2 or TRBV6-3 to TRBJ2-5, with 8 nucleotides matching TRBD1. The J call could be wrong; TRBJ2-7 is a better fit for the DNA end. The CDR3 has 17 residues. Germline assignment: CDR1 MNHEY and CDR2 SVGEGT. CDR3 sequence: CASSSAPGGLSSYEQYF. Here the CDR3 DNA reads TGTGCCAGCAGTTCAGCCCCAGGGGGCCTTTCCTCCTACGAGCAGTACTTC.

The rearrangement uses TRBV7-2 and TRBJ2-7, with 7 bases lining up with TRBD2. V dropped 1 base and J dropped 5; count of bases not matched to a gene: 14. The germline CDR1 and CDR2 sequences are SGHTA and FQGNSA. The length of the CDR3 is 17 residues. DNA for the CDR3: TGTGCCAGCAGCTTAGTATCTTCGGGCGGGAGTTTAAACGAGCAGTACTTC. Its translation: CASSLVSSGGSLNEQYF.

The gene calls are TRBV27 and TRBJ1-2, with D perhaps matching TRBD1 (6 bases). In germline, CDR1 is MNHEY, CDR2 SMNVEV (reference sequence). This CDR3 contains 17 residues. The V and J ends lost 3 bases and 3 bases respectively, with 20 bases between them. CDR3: CASSLSPSGGADYGYTF. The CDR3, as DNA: TGTGCCAGCAGTTTGAGCCCTTCGGGGGGCGCGGACTATGGCTACACCTTC.

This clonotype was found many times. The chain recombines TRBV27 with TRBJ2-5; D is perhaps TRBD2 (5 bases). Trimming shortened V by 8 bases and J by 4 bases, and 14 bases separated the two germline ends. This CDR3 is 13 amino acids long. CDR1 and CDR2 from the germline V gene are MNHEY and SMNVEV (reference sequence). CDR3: CASGWGARETQYF. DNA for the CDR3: TGTGCCAGCGGGTGGGGAGCCCGAGAGACCCAGTACTTC.

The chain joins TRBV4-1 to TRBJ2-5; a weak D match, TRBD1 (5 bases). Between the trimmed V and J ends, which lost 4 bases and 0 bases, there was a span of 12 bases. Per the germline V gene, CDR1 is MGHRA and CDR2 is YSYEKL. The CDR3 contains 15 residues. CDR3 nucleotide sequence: TGCGCCAGCAGCCCCCTGGGGCTATACCAAGAGACCCAGTACTTC. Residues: CASSPLGLYQETQYF.